Presented here are 16 T cell receptor beta chains from one specimen sequenced in a study of beta chain features in type 1 diabetes. These receptors have no identified antigens. Expressed TCRB transcripts were sequenced after all isolated RNA was converted to cDNA. Measured with immunoSEQ multiplex PCR; TCRdb has only the in-frame clones, and not every one. Of 160,000 or so clones in the sample, 63% are singletons; the top ten hold about 0.091%. Points from the study as a whole: Significant though moderate, a shortening of TCRB CDR3s appeared in all four CD4+ subsets of Type 1 diabetes patients.

Sequenced material: naive CD4+ T cells from blood. All receptors come from a man under 40 with type 1 diabetes.

The rearrangement links TRBV4-3 to TRBJ2-7, with D hard to call. Trimming took 0 bases from V and 6 from J, leaving 9 bases between them. Germline V gene lookup returns CDR1 LGHNA and CDR2 YSLEER. CDR3 length: 13 residues. CDR3 nucleotide sequence: TGCGCCAGCAGCCAAGATCGAGCGACCGAGCAGTACTTC. Translation: CASSQDRATEQYF.

CDR3 amino acids: CSVTGQGSKTQYF. The CDR3, as DNA: TGCAGCGTGACGGGACAGGGGAGCAAGACCCAGTACTTC. This rearrangement joins TRBV29-1 to TRBJ2-5; TRBD1 agrees at 10 bases. V lost 6 bases to trimming and J lost 6 bases; unmatched junction nucleotides: 7. The germline gives CDR1 SQVTM, CDR2 ANQGSEA. This CDR3 region has 13 residues.

The gene calls are TRBV7-2 and TRBJ2-7; D is uncertain. Trimming removed 0 bases from V and 3 bases from J, with 9 bases in between. The CDR3 is 14 residues long. CDR1 is SGHTA and CDR2 is FQGNSA in the germline V gene. CDR3: CASSLARGDYEQYF. The DNA for the CDR3 is TGTGCCAGCAGCTTAGCCAGAGGCGACTACGAGCAGTACTTC.

The rearrangement links TRBV6-6 to TRBJ1-2; D remains unclear. This CDR3 is 14 amino acids long. Trimming stripped 5 bases from V and 2 bases from J, with 12 bases between. Germline V lookup: CDR1 MNHNY, CDR2 SVGAGI (reference sequence). This chain's CDR3 is CASSDMTLNYGYTF. The CDR3 DNA reads as TGTGCCAGCAGTGACATGACTCTAAACTATGGCTACACCTTC.

This chain connects TRBV9 to TRBJ1-5; D unresolved. The length of the CDR3 is 13 residues. Trimming took off 4 bases at V and 3 bases at J, with 8 bases between the two ends. CDR1 is SGDLS, CDR2 YYNGEE, per germline. CDR3 DNA sequence: TGTGCCAGCAGCTATGGTTCCAATCAGCCCCAGCATTTT. Translating gives CASSYGSNQPQHF. The variable domain in full, with the rest retrieved from reference TRBV9 and TRBJ1-5, is DSGVTQTPKHLITATGQRVTLRCSPRSGDLSVYWYQQSLDQGLQFLIQYYNGEERAKGNILERFSAQQFPDLHSELNLSSLELGDSALYFCASSYGSNQPQHFGDGTRLSIL.

The rearrangement joins TRBV13 to TRBJ1-1, with a tentative D call TRBD1 (5 bases). The germline V and J ends were trimmed by 4 bases and 2 bases, with 17 bases remaining between them. Germline V gene sequence: CDR1 PRHDT, CDR2 FYEKMQ (reference sequence). There are 16 residues in the CDR3. The CDR3 is CASSSRDGTRNTEAFF. The CDR3 DNA reads TGTGCCAGCAGCTCCCGGGACGGAACTCGCAACACTGAAGCTTTCTTT. The full variable domain, completed using reference TRBV13 and TRBJ1-1, is AAGVIQSPRHLIKEKRETATLKCYPIPRHDTVYWYQQGPGQDPQFLISFYEKMQSDKGSIPDRFSAQQFSDYHSELNMSSLELGDSALYFCASSSRDGTRNTEAFFGQGTRLTVV.

V usage is TRBV9 and J usage is TRBJ1-5, with D possibly being TRBD1 (5 bases). Germline assignment: CDR1 SGDLS and CDR2 YYNGEE. The germline V and J ends were trimmed by 0 bases and 5 bases, with 9 bases remaining between them. The CDR3 length is 14 residues. CDR3 protein: CASSVGDGDQPQHF. As DNA, the CDR3 is TGTGCCAGCAGCGTAGGGGACGGGGATCAGCCCCAGCATTTT. The variable domain in full, with the rest retrieved from reference TRBV9 and TRBJ1-5, is DSGVTQTPKHLITATGQRVTLRCSPRSGDLSVYWYQQSLDQGLQFLIQYYNGEERAKGNILERFSAQQFPDLHSELNLSSLELGDSALYFCASSVGDGDQPQHFGDGTRLSIL.

The J gene is TRBJ2-1, the V gene TRBV9; 7 bases map to TRBD1. Germline CDR1 SGDLS, CDR2 YYNGEE. V shed 0 bases, J shed 3 bases, and the junction held 3 bases outside the gene matches. The CDR3 totals 15 residues. As DNA, the CDR3 is TGTGCCAGCAGCGTAGCCGGGACAGACTACAATGAGCAGTTCTTC. Protein: CASSVAGTDYNEQFF.

The chain employs TRBV6-5 and TRBJ1-2; the D is unclear. The CDR3 sequence is 12 residues long. Germline loops: CDR1 MNHEY, CDR2 SVGAGI. Trimming took 0 bases from V and 3 from J, leaving 2 bases between them. DNA for the CDR3: TGTGCCAGCAGTTACTCGGACTATGGCTACACCTTC. This encodes CASSYSDYGYTF.

This clone was counted between two and nine times. The chain's CDR3 is CASSQASIGADTQYF. The CDR3 nucleotides read TGTGCCAGCAGCCAAGCCTCCATAGGCGCAGATACGCAGTATTTT. V is TRBV4-2 and J is TRBJ2-3; D gene uncertain. Germline V gene data show CDR1 as LGHNA and CDR2 as YNFKEQ. V was pared by 1 base and J by 4 bases, with 12 bases between. The CDR3 consists of 15 residues.

The chain carries TRBV29-1 and TRBJ2-2; the D is unclear. V was trimmed by 7 bases and J by 1 base, leaving 10 bases between them. The CDR3 totals 13 residues. CDR1 is SQVTM and CDR2 is ANQGSEA in the germline V gene. CDR3 sequence (DNA): TGCAGCGCCCAGGACCGGAACACCGGGGAGCTGTTTTTT. Its translation: CSAQDRNTGELFF.

The chain joins TRBV5-1 to TRBJ2-1; 10 nucleotides agree with TRBD2. Germline V CDR1 and CDR2: SGHRS, YFSETQ. Germline trimming cut 2 bases from V and 2 bases from J; bases unmatched to any gene: 1. CDR3 length: 15 amino acids. The CDR3 spells CASSLLAGTYNEQFF. CDR3 sequence (DNA): TGCGCCAGCAGCTTACTAGCGGGGACCTACAATGAGCAGTTCTTC.

The V call is TRBV18, the J call TRBJ2-1; 8 bases fit TRBD2. The V segment lost 0 bases and the J segment 4 bases; nucleotides outside the gene matches: 2. Germline V gene lookup returns CDR1 KGHSH and CDR2 LQKENI. The CDR3 is 15 amino acids. This chain's CDR3 is CASSPPSGGYNEQFF. CDR3 in DNA: TGTGCCAGCTCACCACCCAGCGGGGGTTACAATGAGCAGTTCTTC.

There are a few counts of this clone. The chain recombines TRBV6-4 with TRBJ2-3; 7 bases are shared with TRBD2. This CDR3 is built from 14 residues. Germline V gene lookup returns CDR1 MRHNA and CDR2 SNTAGT. V lost 8 bases and J lost 4; bases outside the gene matches: 9. DNA of the CDR3: TGTGCCAGCTCGGAAAAGCTAGCGGCAGATACGCAGTATTTT. Translation gives CASSEKLAADTQYF.

The chain is built from TRBV7-2 and TRBJ2-5; no firm D call. Deletions cut 0 bases from V and 0 bases from J, with 2 bases between. The CDR3 is 13 residues long. Germline lookup yields CDR1 SGHTA and CDR2 FQGNSA. DNA for the CDR3: TGTGCCAGCAGCTTAGCGGACCAAGAGACCCAGTACTTC. It is translated as CASSLADQETQYF. Drawing the rest from reference TRBV7-2 and TRBJ2-5, the complete variable domain is GAGVSQSPSNKVTEKGKDVELRCDPISGHTALYWYRQSLGQGLEFLIYFQGNSAPDKSGLPSDRFSAERTGGSVSTLTIQRTQQEDSAVYLCASSLADQETQYFGPGTRLLVL.

This chain joins TRBV28 and TRBJ2-7, with 7 bases lining up with TRBD2. This CDR3 contains 14 residues. J lost 1 base, V lost 3 bases, and 3 bases had no gene match. Germline values: CDR1 MDHEN, CDR2 SYDVKM. The DNA of the CDR3 is TGTGCCAGCAGTTTGGGGGGGTATTCCTACGAGCAGTACTTC. This codes for CASSLGGYSYEQYF. Looking up the rest from reference TRBV28 and TRBJ2-7 gives the full variable domain: DVKVTQSSRYLVKRTGEKVFLECVQDMDHENMFWYRQDPGLGLRLIYFSYDVKMKEKGDIPEGYSVSREKKERFSLILESASTNQTSMYLCASSLGGYSYEQYFGPGTRLTVT.